A single sample gave rise to the 17 T cell receptor beta chains below, sequenced in a study of cytomegalovirus exposure and HLA in healthy donors. PCR used 60 Vbeta primers and 13 Jbeta primers. Sequencing used immunoSEQ multiplex PCR; TCRdb keeps in-frame clones, though not all of them. The table lists approximately 170,000 clones, around three quarters of them singletons, with about 2% in the top ten. The sample comprised PBMCs. The receptors were gathered from a woman in her 50s in good health and CMV-seronegative.

Concerning this clone: An end of the junction does not agree with germline; a read error may underlie this. The rearrangement joins TRBV27 to TRBJ1-4, with 7 bases identical to TRBD1. Germline CDR1 reads MNHEY; CDR2 reads SMNVEV (reference sequence). The CDR3 has 20 residues. The CDR3 spells CASSVSPPRAATGPNEKLFF. DNA for the CDR3: TGTGCCAGCAGTGTATCCCCACCCCGGGCCGCGACAGGGCCTAATGAAAAACTGTTTTTT.

The chain combines TRBV4-3 with TRBJ1-6; 10 bases match TRBD1. The V segment lost 0 bases and the J segment 8 bases; nucleotides outside the gene matches: 1. The germline V gene encodes CDR1 LGHNA and CDR2 YSLEER. CDR3 length: 15 residues. CDR3 coding DNA: TGCGCCAGCAGCCAAGATGGGACAGGGGATTCACCCCTCCACTTT. This encodes CASSQDGTGDSPLHF.

The chain has TRBV5-6 and TRBJ2-2; the match to TRBD1 covers 10 bases. This CDR3 has 17 amino acids. The junction had 11 bases not matched to a gene; V was cut back by 3 bases and J by 6 bases. Germline V gene lookup returns CDR1 SGHDT and CDR2 YYEEEE. The CDR3 sequence: CASSSFGTDRGPGELFF. The CDR3 DNA reads as TGTGCCAGCAGCTCTTTCGGGACTGACAGGGGGCCCGGGGAGCTGTTTTTT. The full variable domain, its missing parts supplied by reference TRBV5-6 and TRBJ2-2, is DAGVTQSPTHLIKTRGQQVTLRCSPKSGHDTVSWYQQALGQGPQFIFQYYEEEERQRGNFPDRFSGHQFPNYSSELNVNALLLGDSALYLCASSSFGTDRGPGELFFGEGSRLTVL.

This chain uses TRBV28 with TRBJ1-1; no reliable D call. Trimming stripped 7 bases from V and 4 bases from J, with 13 bases between. Germline loops: CDR1 MDHEN, CDR2 SYDVKM. This CDR3 contains 13 residues. The CDR3 reads CASILTSFTEAFF. CDR3 in DNA: TGTGCCAGCATTCTAACCTCGTTCACTGAAGCTTTCTTT.

The chain combines TRBV29-1 with TRBJ2-3; TRBD1 agrees at 9 bases. The CDR3 consists of 15 residues. Germline CDR1 SQVTM, CDR2 ANQGSEA. J lost 1 base, V lost 6 bases, and 8 bases had no gene match. CDR3 nucleotides: TGCAGCGTCGCACAGGGGGCCCATGGCACAGATACGCAGTATTTT. Protein: CSVAQGAHGTDTQYF.

The J gene is TRBJ1-3, the V gene TRBV7-9; no firm D call. From germline, CDR1 is SEHNR and CDR2 FQNEAQ (reference sequence). The CDR3 totals 15 residues. Trimming removed 5 bases at V and 3 bases at J, with 14 bases between. The CDR3 spells CASSLSPVGGNTIYF. The CDR3 region has the DNA TGTGCCAGCAGCCTATCTCCGGTCGGTGGAAACACCATATATTTT.

A few counts support this clone. The genes are TRBV30 and TRBJ1-1; no clear D gene. In germline, CDR1 is GTSNPN, CDR2 SVGIG (reference sequence). Trimming cost V 4 bases and J 4 bases, with 16 bases left between them. There are 14 residues in the CDR3. The CDR3 loop is CAWTSGGWSTEAFF. As DNA, the CDR3 is TGTGCCTGGACAAGCGGAGGGTGGAGCACTGAAGCTTTCTTT.

The gene calls are TRBV6-4 and TRBJ2-3, with 7 bases fitting TRBD1. The V gene's germline CDR1 is MRHNA and CDR2 SNTAGT. This CDR3 comprises 16 residues. J was trimmed by 2 bases and V by 0 bases; bases with no gene match: 5. The chain's CDR3 is CASSDSRQGHTDTQYF. The CDR3 bases are TGTGCCAGCAGTGACTCCCGACAGGGACACACAGATACGCAGTATTTT.

This chain uses TRBV27 with TRBJ2-7; 10 positions match TRBD1. The CDR3 sequence is 15 residues long. Germline trimming cut 5 bases from V and 5 bases from J; bases unmatched to any gene: 9. Germline V gene lookup returns CDR1 MNHEY and CDR2 SMNVEV (reference sequence). This chain's CDR3 is CASSIPGTGVHEQYF. The CDR3, as DNA: TGTGCCAGCAGTATACCCGGGACAGGGGTCCACGAGCAGTACTTC.

The chain joins TRBV4-3 to TRBJ2-5, with 7 bases lining up with TRBD1. The closer fit of TRBJ2-7 to the DNA end suggests the J call may be wrong. Germline CDR1 and CDR2: LGHNA and YSLEER. The CDR3 length is 14 residues. In DNA form, the CDR3 reads TGCGCCAGCAGCCAAGATGGAGCAGGGGGCGAGCAGTACTTC. It translates to CASSQDGAGGEQYF.

V is TRBV2 and J is TRBJ2-7; possibly TRBD2 for D (5 bases). V dropped 7 bases and J dropped 3 bases, with 19 bases sitting between them. The CDR3 consists of 15 residues. CDR1 and CDR2 from the germline V gene are SNHLY and FYNNEI. The CDR3 region has the DNA TGTGCCAGCACTGAGGAAGAGGGTGCCAGCTACGAGCAGTACTTC. Translating it yields CASTEEEGASYEQYF.

The CDR3 region has the DNA TGTGCCAGCAGTTCTCAGGACAGGGCTCTCGGTACGCAGTATTTT. It is translated as CASSSQDRALGTQYF. The chain couples TRBV28 to TRBJ2-3; TRBD1 aligns across 8 bases. The V segment lost 4 bases and the J segment 8 bases; nucleotides outside the gene matches: 11. The CDR3 sequence is 15 residues long. The V gene's germline CDR1 is MDHEN and CDR2 SYDVKM.

This chain links TRBV4-3 with TRBJ1-4; D is possibly TRBD1 (5 bases). There are 15 residues in the CDR3. Trimming took off 1 base at V and 7 bases at J, with 13 bases between the two ends. Germline V gene lookup returns CDR1 LGHNA and CDR2 YSLEER. The DNA for the CDR3 is TGCGCCAGCAGCCAAGGATCAGGGCTGGGTGAAAAACTGTTTTTT. This codes for CASSQGSGLGEKLFF.

The rearrangement uses TRBV6-6 and TRBJ1-5; 7 bases align to TRBD1. The CDR3 has 15 amino acids. The J segment lost 5 bases and the V segment lost 2 bases, leaving 6 bases of the junction unmatched. The V gene's germline CDR1 is MNHNY and CDR2 SVGAGI (reference sequence). DNA of the CDR3: TGTGCCAGCAGTTACAACCGACAGGGAGATCAGCCCCAGCATTTT. This gives the protein CASSYNRQGDQPQHF.

CDR3 residues: CASSLSPGGQDQPQHF. In nucleotides, the CDR3 is TGCGCCAGCAGCTTGAGTCCCGGGGGGCAGGATCAGCCCCAGCATTTT. The genes are TRBV5-1 and TRBJ1-5; tentatively, D is TRBD1 (6 bases). Germline loops: CDR1 SGHRS, CDR2 YFSETQ. The CDR3 is 16 residues long. V lost 1 base and J 5 bases, leaving 16 bases between the germline ends.

Notes on this clone: Distinct nucleotide sequences in the sample also encode this CDR3. The V gene is TRBV28, the J gene TRBJ1-6; 8 bases map to TRBD1. CDR3 size: 14 residues. Per the germline V gene, CDR1 is MDHEN and CDR2 is SYDVKM. J was trimmed by 6 bases and V by 7 bases; bases with no gene match: 5. CDR3 sequence (DNA): TGTGCCAGCATTCTCAGGGGGCTTAATTCACCCCTCCACTTT. Its protein product is CASILRGLNSPLHF.

V is TRBV7-2 and J is TRBJ2-7, with D perhaps matching TRBD2 (5 bases). CDR1 is SGHTA, CDR2 FQGNSA, per germline. Trimming took off 5 bases at V and 9 bases at J, with 26 bases between the two ends. This CDR3 region has 16 residues. The CDR3 loop is CASSPRTFSTHEGQYF. In DNA, the CDR3 is TGTGCCAGCAGCCCCCGGACCTTTTCAACTCATGAGGGGCAGTACTTC.